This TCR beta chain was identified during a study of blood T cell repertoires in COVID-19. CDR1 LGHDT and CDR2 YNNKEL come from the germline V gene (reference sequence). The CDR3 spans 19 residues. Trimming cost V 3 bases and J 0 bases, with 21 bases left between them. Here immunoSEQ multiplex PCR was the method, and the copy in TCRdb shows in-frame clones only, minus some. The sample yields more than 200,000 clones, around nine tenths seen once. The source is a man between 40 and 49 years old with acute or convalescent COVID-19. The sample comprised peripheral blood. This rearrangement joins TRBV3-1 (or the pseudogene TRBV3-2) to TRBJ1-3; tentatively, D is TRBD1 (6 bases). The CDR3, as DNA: TGTGCCAGCAGCCAGAGAGGCGGACAGATGATTTTCTCTGGAAACACCATATATTTT. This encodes CASSQRGGQMIFSGNTIYF.